The T cell receptor beta chain described here comes from a study of T cell repertoires in cytomegalovirus infection (dated by TCRdb to 2018 to 2020). As for the study more broadly: The peptide stimulations were aimed at well-studied HLA-B-restricted epitopes as well as recently identified HLA-C-restricted CMV epitopes, whose presentation resists viral immunomodulation. Donor HLA type was relevant to the analysis, because carriage of CMV infection together with the matching HLA type was indicated by public TCR beta signatures.

Explained via the paper, the treatment or condition label denotes: in vitro stimulation with specific CMV peptide epitopes to enrich CMV-specific T cells. Sequencing took place on an Illumina HiSeq 1500. TCRdb's own reprocessing of the public reads used fastp at Q25 and MiXCR and kept productive beta chains. Merged by CDR3 protein, the rows form single entries marked with the most common genes and DNA. Across this sample there are about 83,000 distinct CDR3 sequences, with more than 20% seen only once. Clones ranked in the top ten supply 50% of the sample. At the junction V is shortened by 3 bases and J by 3 bases, with 15 bases in between. Via the germline V gene (reference sequence), CDR1 is LNHNV and CDR2 YYDKDF. The CDR3 holds 16 amino acids from the cysteine to the phenylalanine. CDR3 DNA only is kept here, 48 bases in frame from base 1. What the authors observed across the whole study: In the ex vivo response, HLA-C-restricted CMV-specific TCR beta clonotypes were dominant, and in two of eight donors the single most frequent clonotype came from this HLA-C-restricted group. Carriers of CMV infection plus the relevant HLA type were discriminated by the cumulative frequency of public TCR beta family members in the study cohort and in an independent roughly 340-donor cohort.

Notes on this clonotype: Its antigen is currently not known. Base quality data are lacking; no much larger clone is found one base away.

This sample comprised CD8+ T cells from cultured PBMCs, obtained from culture after CMV antigen stimulation. The sequence was collected from a human donor in good health (CMV status not recorded). Some clones in this sample may be carry-over from other donors' samples. Recombination joined TRBV15 with TRBJ2-1, and the D gene may be TRBD1, 6 bases matching. The DNA sequence is TGTGCCACCAGCAGGGGGTCCGGGACACTCTACAATGAGCAGTTCTTC. Its protein product is CATSRGSGTLYNEQFF.